The source of this TCR beta chain is a study of blood T cell repertoires in COVID-19 (dated by TCRdb to the early 2020s). Background on the whole study: Samples from collaborators originated in the United States, Italy and Spain and spanned both the acute and convalescent phases of COVID-19. The sample metadata nearly always contained a de-identified subject ID, COVID-19 status, age in years and sex. Where HLA class I and class II types were available, the types were taken from metadata supplied by the sample provider, not from assay-based typing. The samples were drawn from the first 160 participants of the ongoing ImmuneRACE study and from some 1,300 subjects provided by 6 global collaborators. The repertoires were released in a freely available public database meant as a resource for research on the immune response to SARS-CoV-2. The dataset comprised deeply sampled blood TCRbeta repertoires from subjects exposed to, actively infected with, or recovered from COVID-19. The material from the prospective study consisted of cDNA or gDNA derived from T cells, B-cell-depleted T cells, or PBMCs.

As concerns this clone: Its antigen remains undetermined. No per-base quality is available; no much larger clone lies one base away.

The research as a whole found: The amount of clinical and demographic metadata varied by source and participant and was provided uncurated.

Including cysteine and phenylalanine, the CDR3 has 16 amino acids. Only the CDR3 DNA stays, 48 bases, in frame from base 1. Participants in the prospective study were enrolled through a virtual design, were aged about 18 to 100 years, and lived in approximately 24 United States geographic areas. In the prospective study, cohorts were assigned on the basis of participant-reported clinical history obtained from a screening survey and a study questionnaire. Recovered participants in ImmuneRACE Cohort 3 were defined by two consecutive negative NP/OP PCR tests, clearance by a healthcare professional, or resolution of symptoms. In the prospective study, whole blood, serum and a nasopharyngeal or oropharyngeal swab were collected from each participant by mobile phlebotomists. Over a roughly 2-month period, participants in the prospective study had the option of providing additional blood draws and questionnaires. Before DNA extraction, blood samples from the prospective study were shipped at room temperature or frozen.

TCRbeta CDR3 regions were amplified from genomic DNA by means of the immunoSEQ Assay, a bias-controlled multiplex PCR. The original methods were these. Nucleated cell counts per sample were estimated from amplification of reference gene primers within the assay. Sequence reads were collapsed and filtered to measure the absolute abundance of every unique TCRbeta CDR3 rearrangement. Productive Simpson clonality was computed per sample as the square root of Simpson's diversity index over productive rearrangements. Here the immuneACCESS table is served through TCRdb, limited to in-frame sequences with V and J called. Missing clones are a known gap in these copies; in checked studies unresolved V genes cover under half, and the rest lacks a known reason. Clonal size and the V and J genes are those of that table, whereas D and trimming came from the DNA. The table for this sample lists some 430,000 clones; around 90% of them were counted only once. In total, the top ten clones hold 0.6% of the sample.

This clonotype was obtained from a man between 18 and 35 years old who had recovered from COVID-19. What was sequenced was PBMCs or T cells enriched from blood (not recorded which). Recombination connected TRBV21-1 to TRBJ2-1; TRBD1, as called in the table, went unchecked against the DNA. TRBV21-1 is reported as a pseudogene. The DNA sequence reads TGTGCCAGCAGCTTTTTCCCGGGACAGGGGGTAATGGAGCAGTTCTTC. This codes for CASSFFPGQGVMEQFF.